This TCR beta chain appears in the sequencing data of a study of human T cells and chemical hapten exposure. Time point: pre-sensitization, week 0. Noted treatment: therapeutic diphenylcyclopropenone sensitization with weekly scalp DPC. Venepuncture was done earlier than the placement of each patch test. The starting material, unfractionated whole blood, was used for total RNA extraction. Concerning this clonotype itself: Its antigen is unidentified. One end of the junction is discordant with germline, which a read error may explain.

General study results and limits: PT1 expanded TCR counts and patch test score correlated positively.

CDR1 is SGHTA, CDR2 FQGNSA, per germline. This CDR3 contains 13 residues. TCRdb analysed the RACE reads with MiXCR anew, one entry per CDR3 protein. The sample contains a few hundred thousand distinct CDR3 sequences, roughly 8% of which appear only once. Source: whole blood, taken in connection with sensitization to the hapten diphenylcyclopropenone (DPC). This chain connects TRBV7-2 to TRBJ2-1; no clear D. The clonotype comes from a young man with alopecia areata. Some clones in this sample may be carry-over from other donors' samples. In DNA, the CDR3 is TGTGCCAGCAGCCCTGGACCAAACAATGTGCAGTTCTTC. As protein: CASSPGPNNVQFF.